These 20 T cell receptor beta chains were all obtained from the same sample, sequenced in a study of vaccination and CD4 T cells after COVID-19. Stated treatment: approximately nine-day PBMC culture with coronavirus spike peptide pools or control peptides (ViraFEST assay). Their target antigens are unknown. With the Oncomine TCR Beta short-read assay, DNA from cultured CD4+ T cells was sequenced. TCRdb reprocessed the PCR reads with MiXCR, giving one entry per CDR3 protein. This table holds 5,000 or so distinct CDR3 sequences, 55% to 65% found once. Sequencing was performed on CD4+ T cells from blood, cultured in vitro. The receptors come from a human donor who had recovered from COVID-19.

The chain couples TRBV20-1 to TRBJ1-2; 8 nucleotides match TRBD1. The CDR3 extends over 16 amino acids. With 6 bases clipped from V and 0 bases from J, the junction kept 12 bases outside the gene matches. Germline CDR1 DFQATT, CDR2 SNEGSKA (reference sequence). CDR3 in amino acids: CSATTGGKGSNYGYTF. The CDR3 region has the DNA TGCAGTGCCACAACAGGGGGGAAGGGTTCTAACTATGGCTACACCTTC.

This chain connects TRBV28 to TRBJ1-2; a weak D match, TRBD1 (6 bases). This CDR3 spans 17 amino acids. V was pared by 8 bases and J by 3 bases, with 25 bases between. Germline V lookup: CDR1 MDHEN, CDR2 SYDVKM. CDR3 loop: CASSYRRGRSGHYGYTF. CDR3 coding DNA: TGTGCCAGCTCATATCGCAGGGGCCGATCAGGTCACTATGGCTACACCTTC.

This clonotype was counted between two and nine times. V usage is TRBV20-1 and J usage is TRBJ1-2, with D possibly matching TRBD1 (6 bases). The V gene lost 8 bases and the J gene lost 7 bases, with 17 bases spanning the gap. Looked up from germline, CDR1 is DFQATT and CDR2 is SNEGSKA (reference sequence). The CDR3 extends over 12 amino acids. As DNA, the CDR3 is TGCAGTCTCCCCAGGGGCGGGAGTGGCTACACCTTC. Its protein is CSLPRGGSGYTF.

The count of this clonotype is one. A far larger clone is one base from this, pointing to a likely read error. The V and J genes are TRBV7-2 and TRBJ2-7; a possible D gene is TRBD1 (6 bases). The germline CDR1 and CDR2 sequences are SGHTA and FQGNSA. The CDR3 sequence is 12 residues long. Trimming shortened V by 7 bases and J by 7 bases, and 14 bases separated the two germline ends. The CDR3 DNA follows: TGTGCCAGCAAGGGGCCTACAGGGGAGCAGTACTTC. Its translation is CASKGPTGEQYF.

The rearrangement uses TRBV20-1 and TRBJ2-1; D possibly matches TRBD1 or TRBD2 (5 bases each). V was trimmed by 4 bases and J by 9 bases, leaving 10 bases between them. There are 11 residues in the CDR3. Germline CDR1 and CDR2: DFQATT and SNEGSKA (reference sequence). For the CDR3, the DNA is TGCAGTGCTAATCGGGGCGGTGAGCAGTTCTTC. This codes for CSANRGGEQFF.

This clonotype was seen more than once but under ten times. This rearrangement joins TRBV7-9 to TRBJ1-2, with unresolved D. Germline-derived CDR1 and CDR2 are SEHNR and FQNEAQ (reference sequence). Trimming cost V 3 bases and J 1 base, with 9 bases left between them. CDR3 size: 14 residues. The CDR3 spells CASSLMGINYGYTF. Here the CDR3 DNA reads TGTGCCAGCAGCTTGATGGGGATTAACTATGGCTACACCTTC.

The chain carries TRBV28 and TRBJ1-1; TRBD1 is a possible D gene (5 bases). This CDR3 region has 13 residues. Germline values: CDR1 MDHEN, CDR2 SYDVKM. The germline V and J ends were trimmed by 10 bases and 0 bases, with 12 bases remaining between them. The CDR3 DNA follows: TGTGCCACTGGGGACGTTCTGAACACTGAAGCTTTCTTT. Protein: CATGDVLNTEAFF. The whole variable domain, filled in from reference TRBV28 and TRBJ1-1, reads DVKVTQSSRYLVKRTGEKVFLECVQDMDHENMFWYRQDPGLGLRLIYFSYDVKMKEKGDIPEGYSVSREKKERFSLILESASTNQTSMYLCATGDVLNTEAFFGQGTRLTVV.

The DNA for the CDR3 is TGTGCCAGCGGTCAGGGGGCTGTCGGAGGCTACACCTTC. This encodes CASGQGAVGGYTF. The chain has TRBV28 and TRBJ1-2, with TRBD1 matching over 8 bases. The CDR3 is made up of 13 amino acids. Germline lookup yields CDR1 MDHEN and CDR2 SYDVKM. The J segment lost 8 bases and the V segment lost 8 bases, leaving 10 bases of the junction unmatched.

This clonotype has only one observation. This chain connects TRBV10-3 to TRBJ1-2; D not resolved. The CDR3 runs 13 residues. Germline loops: CDR1 ENHRY, CDR2 SYGVKD. V was cut by 3 bases and J by 4 bases, with 9 bases left in between. CDR3 region: CAISDGQVYGYTF. The CDR3 nucleotides are TGTGCCATCAGTGACGGTCAGGTCTATGGCTACACCTTC.

The chain combines TRBV7-2 with TRBJ1-6; D perhaps matches TRBD1 (6 bases). V dropped 1 base and J dropped 10 bases, with 11 bases sitting between them. This CDR3 comprises 14 residues. The V gene's germline CDR1 is SGHTA and CDR2 FQGNSA. The CDR3 DNA sequence: TGTGCCAGCAGCTTAGTAGGGGGAGGATCACCCCTCCACTTT. It yields the protein CASSLVGGGSPLHF. Full variable domain (outside the CDR3, taken from reference TRBV7-2 and TRBJ1-6): GAGVSQSPSNKVTEKGKDVELRCDPISGHTALYWYRQSLGQGLEFLIYFQGNSAPDKSGLPSDRFSAERTGGSVSTLTIQRTQQEDSAVYLCASSLVGGGSPLHFGNGTRLTVT.

The rearrangement joins TRBV6-1 to TRBJ1-2; 7 bases are shared with TRBD1. This CDR3 has 12 amino acids. V lost 6 bases and J lost 8; bases outside the gene matches: 6. CDR1 is MNHNS, CDR2 SASEGT, per germline. CDR3 region: CASRTGIKGYTF. In nucleotides, the CDR3 is TGTGCCAGCAGGACAGGGATTAAGGGCTACACCTTC.

This clonotype was detected once. The chain employs TRBV6-5 and TRBJ1-2; D unresolved. The V end lost 2 bases, the J end lost 0 bases, and 7 bases lay between the germline ends. The germline gives CDR1 MNHEY, CDR2 SVGAGI. The CDR3 contains 14 residues. The CDR3 is CASSYNGANYGYTF. The DNA of the CDR3 is TGTGCCAGCAGTTACAACGGAGCTAACTATGGCTACACCTTC.

This clonotype was seen once. The chain employs TRBV6-5 and TRBJ1-1; TRBD1 might be the D (5 bases). The CDR3 is made up of 13 amino acids. Germline V gives CDR1 MNHEY, CDR2 SVGAGI. Between the trimmed V and J ends, which lost 3 bases and 1 base, there was a span of 6 bases. The CDR3 protein is CASSYGGNTEAFF. The DNA of the CDR3 is TGTGCCAGCAGTTATGGGGGGAACACTGAAGCTTTCTTT.

This chain joins TRBV20-1 and TRBJ1-1; D may be TRBD1 (5 bases). The germline CDR1 and CDR2 sequences are DFQATT and SNEGSKA (reference sequence). V was pared by 5 bases and J by 6 bases, with 10 bases between. CDR3 length: 11 amino acids. The chain's CDR3 is CSALGLSEAFF. CDR3 sequence (DNA): TGCAGTGCTCTGGGGCTTTCTGAAGCTTTCTTT.

The CDR3 here is CSAIGQAYEQYF. The CDR3 coding sequence is TGCAGTGCTATCGGACAGGCCTACGAGCAGTACTTC. The chain uses TRBV20-1 and TRBJ2-7; 7 bases align to TRBD1. CDR1 and CDR2 from the germline V gene are DFQATT and SNEGSKA (reference sequence). The CDR3 runs 12 residues. With V trimmed by 4 bases and J by 2 bases, 2 bases remained unmatched.

This chain connects TRBV7-2 to TRBJ1-6; D may be TRBD1 (5 bases). The germline V and J ends were trimmed by 1 base and 3 bases, with 7 bases remaining between them. CDR3 length: 15 amino acids. The germline gives CDR1 SGHTA, CDR2 FQGNSA. CDR3 sequence (DNA): TGTGCCAGCAGCTTAGGACAGATCTATAATTCACCCCTCCACTTT. Translation gives CASSLGQIYNSPLHF.

A note on this clonotype: The junction and the germline gene differ at one end; a read error may be behind it. The rearrangement uses TRBV10-3 and TRBJ1-1; D is ambiguous. The CDR3 is 13 amino acids. From germline, CDR1 is ENHRY and CDR2 SYGVKD. CDR3 protein: CASSYSRHTEAFF. In DNA, the CDR3 is TGTGCCAGCAGTTACTCGAGACACACTGAAGCTTTCTTT.

This clonotype occurred a few times. V is TRBV7-2 and J is TRBJ1-2; 8 nucleotides align to TRBD1. CDR1 is SGHTA and CDR2 is FQGNSA in the germline V gene. The V gene end was trimmed by 5 bases and the J gene end by 3 bases; junction bases not matched to a gene: 2. This CDR3 region has 13 residues. CDR3 DNA: TGTGCCAGCAGCCCGGGACAGGACTATGGCTACACCTTC. Protein sequence: CASSPGQDYGYTF.

A remark on this clonotype: Here the CDR3 omits its conserved ending phenylalanine or tryptophan, so a read error is the likely source. CDR3 DNA: TGCAGCGTTGAAGTAGATACGCAGTATTAT. Encoded protein: CSVEVDTQYY. The chain recombines TRBV29-1 with TRBJ2-3; D is unclear. The CDR3 is 10 amino acids. The germline V and J ends were trimmed by 1 base and 5 bases, with 1 base remaining between them. The germline gives CDR1 SQVTM, CDR2 ANQGSEA.

This clonotype was counted between two and nine times. V usage is TRBV20-1 and J usage is TRBJ1-2; D may be TRBD1 (5 bases). Germline assignment: CDR1 DFQATT and CDR2 SNEGSKA (reference sequence). The CDR3 is 13 residues long. V was trimmed by 5 bases and J by 7 bases, leaving 17 bases between them. CDR3 in DNA: TGCAGTGCTTCTACAGGTCATGGAGGTGGCTACACCTTC. Residues: CSASTGHGGGYTF.